The source of this T cell receptor beta chain is a study of T-cell memory formation after mild COVID-19. Study-wide findings and caveats: Mostly located in CM and EM were contracting CD4+ clones, with contracting CD8+ clones located in EMRA. Still unconfirmed is whether the second-wave clones peaking on day 37 recognized SARS-CoV-2. Pre-infection memory already had some responding clones, implying cross-reactive memory joined.

A remark on this clonotype: The antigen is not known.

After 5'RACE with constant-segment primers, TCR alpha and TCR beta cDNA libraries carrying sample barcodes and UMIs were obtained. TCRdb fed the 5' RACE reads into MiXCR, producing one record per CDR3 protein. Of fewer than 350,000 distinct CDR3 sequences detected, 8.2% appear once; the ten largest clones hold 20% to 25%. This CDR3 contains 16 residues. V trimming: 5 bases; J trimming: 8 bases; junction bases outside the gene matches: 13. Specimen: PBMCs or a T cell subset sorted from them (not recorded which). This clonotype was sampled from a man younger than 30 who had mild COVID-19 (a few samples of this study predate the infection). Cell type and time point are not known. The genes are TRBV12-3 or TRBV12-4 and TRBJ1-2, with TRBD1 identical over 11 bases. The CDR3 here is CASSRTGGFSRRGYTF. The CDR3 nucleotides are TGTGCCAGCAGTCGGACAGGGGGCTTTTCCCGTCGGGGCTACACCTTC.